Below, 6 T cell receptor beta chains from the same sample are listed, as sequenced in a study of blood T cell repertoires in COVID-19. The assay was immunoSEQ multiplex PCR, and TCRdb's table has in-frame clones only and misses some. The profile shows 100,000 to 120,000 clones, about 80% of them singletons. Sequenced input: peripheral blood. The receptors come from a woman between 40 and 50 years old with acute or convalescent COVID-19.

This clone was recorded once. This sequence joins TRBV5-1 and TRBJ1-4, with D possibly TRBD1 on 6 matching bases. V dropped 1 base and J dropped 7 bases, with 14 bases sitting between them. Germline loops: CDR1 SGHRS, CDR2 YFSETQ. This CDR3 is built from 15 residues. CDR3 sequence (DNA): TGCGCCAGCAGCTTGTCCGGGCAGGGGCGTGAAAAACTGTTTTTT. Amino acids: CASSLSGQGREKLFF.

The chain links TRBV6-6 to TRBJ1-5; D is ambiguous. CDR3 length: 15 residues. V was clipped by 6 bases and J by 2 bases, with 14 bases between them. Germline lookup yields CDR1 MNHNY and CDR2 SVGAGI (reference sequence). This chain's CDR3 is CASRLDLTGNQPQHF. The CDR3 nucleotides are TGTGCCAGCAGGCTAGATTTGACTGGCAATCAGCCCCAGCATTTT.

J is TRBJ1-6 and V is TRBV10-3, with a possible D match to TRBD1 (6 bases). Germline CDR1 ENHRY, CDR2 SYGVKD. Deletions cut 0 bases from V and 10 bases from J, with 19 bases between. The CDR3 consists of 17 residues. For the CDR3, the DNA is TGTGCCATCAGTGAGTCGCCCCCGGGACACTGGGGATCACCCCTCCACTTT. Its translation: CAISESPPGHWGSPLHF.

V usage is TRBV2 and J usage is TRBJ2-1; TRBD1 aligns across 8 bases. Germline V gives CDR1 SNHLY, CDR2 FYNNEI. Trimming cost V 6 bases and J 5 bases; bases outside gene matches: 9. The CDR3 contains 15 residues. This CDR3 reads CASRKGQGVNNEQFF. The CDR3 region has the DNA TGTGCCAGCAGAAAAGGACAGGGCGTTAACAATGAGCAGTTCTTC.

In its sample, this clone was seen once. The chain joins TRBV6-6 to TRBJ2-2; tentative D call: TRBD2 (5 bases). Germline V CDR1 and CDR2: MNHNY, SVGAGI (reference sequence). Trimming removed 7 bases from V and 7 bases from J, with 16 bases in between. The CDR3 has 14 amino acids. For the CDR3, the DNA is TGTGCCAGCACCTTGCGAGGGTTAGGCGGGGAGCTGTTTTTT. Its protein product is CASTLRGLGGELFF.

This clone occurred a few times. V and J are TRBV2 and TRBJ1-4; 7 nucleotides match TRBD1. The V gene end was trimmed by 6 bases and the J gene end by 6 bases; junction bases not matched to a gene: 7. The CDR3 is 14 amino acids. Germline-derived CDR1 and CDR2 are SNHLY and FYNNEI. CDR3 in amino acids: CASSRDRDDEKLFF. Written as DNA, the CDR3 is TGTGCCAGCAGCCGAGACAGGGATGATGAAAAACTGTTTTTT.